Listed below are T cell receptor beta chains from one sample, sequenced in a study of blood T cell repertoires in COVID-19. The data were produced by immunoSEQ multiplex PCR, yet TCRdb's version contains in-frame clones alone and is incomplete. The data hold 120,000 or so clones, with 65% to 90% observed a single time. The sequencing sample was made of peripheral blood. The receptors were sampled from a woman older than 75 with acute or convalescent COVID-19. CDR3s include the opening cysteine and the closing phenylalanine or tryptophan. The D gene is left open where the match is weak. Not every row has a clone size; where given, it reads once, few, many or a size class.

j_call: TRBJ2-3; d_call: TRBD2; clone_size: -; v_call: TRBV5-6; cdr3_aa: CASSALLAGATDTQYF; cdr3_nt: TGTGCCAGCAGCGCTTTACTAGCGGGGGCCACAGATACGCAGTATTTT
j_call: TRBJ1-1; d_call: TRBD1; clone_size: -; v_call: TRBV3-1/TRBV3-2; cdr3_aa: CASSKGQQYTEAFF; cdr3_nt: TGTGCCAGCAGCAAGGGACAGCAATACACTGAAGCTTTCTTT
j_call: TRBJ1-5; d_call: -; clone_size: once; v_call: TRBV20-1; cdr3_aa: CSASGGWQPQHF; cdr3_nt: TGCAGTGCTAGTGGGGGCTGGCAGCCCCAGCATTTT
j_call: TRBJ1-1; d_call: -; clone_size: -; v_call: TRBV6-2/TRBV6-3; cdr3_aa: CASSRRAPNTEAFF; cdr3_nt: TGTGCCAGCAGCAGGAGGGCTCCCAACACTGAAGCTTTCTTT
j_call: TRBJ1-2; d_call: -; clone_size: -; v_call: TRBV7-3; cdr3_aa: CASSPRVAGTDGYTF; cdr3_nt: TGTGCCAGCAGCCCGCGAGTTGCGGGTACTGATGGCTACACCTTC
j_call: TRBJ2-5; d_call: -; clone_size: -; v_call: TRBV5-6; cdr3_aa: CASSLGPGQYF; cdr3_nt: TGTGCCAGCAGCTTGGGGCCGGGACAGTACTTC
j_call: TRBJ1-1; d_call: -; clone_size: -; v_call: TRBV15; cdr3_aa: CATSRNTEAFF; cdr3_nt: TGTGCCACCAGCCGGAACACTGAAGCTTTCTTT
j_call: TRBJ1-2; d_call: TRBD1; clone_size: -; v_call: TRBV2; cdr3_aa: CASSRDSNYGYTF; cdr3_nt: TGTGCCAGCAGCCGGGACAGTAACTATGGCTACACCTTC
j_call: TRBJ2-5; d_call: TRBD2; clone_size: -; v_call: TRBV7-3; cdr3_aa: CASSAKRGQETQYF; cdr3_nt: TGTGCCAGCAGCGCTAAGCGGGGTCAAGAGACCCAGTACTTC
j_call: TRBJ2-3; d_call: TRBD2; clone_size: -; v_call: TRBV14; cdr3_aa: CASSQDRGGLRNTQYF; cdr3_nt: TGTGCCAGCAGCCAAGATCGGGGGGGCTTACGGAATACGCAGTATTTT
j_call: TRBJ1-1; d_call: -; clone_size: once; v_call: TRBV3-1/TRBV3-2; cdr3_aa: CASSQELVSTEAFF; cdr3_nt: TGTGCCAGCAGCCAAGAACTGGTGAGCACTGAAGCTTTCTTT
j_call: TRBJ1-5; d_call: -; clone_size: once; v_call: TRBV6-2/TRBV6-3; cdr3_aa: CASSWGGGNQPQHF; cdr3_nt: TGTGCCAGCAGTTGGGGAGGTGGCAATCAGCCCCAGCATTTT
j_call: TRBJ1-2; d_call: -; clone_size: -; v_call: TRBV6-5; cdr3_aa: CASRETGEKGYTF; cdr3_nt: TGTGCCAGCAGGGAGACCGGGGAGAAAGGCTACACCTTC
j_call: TRBJ2-2; d_call: TRBD2; clone_size: -; v_call: TRBV5-1; cdr3_aa: CASSSGGTNTGELFF; cdr3_nt: TGCGCCAGCAGCTCCGGGGGGACGAACACCGGGGAGCTGTTTTTT
j_call: TRBJ1-3; d_call: TRBD1; clone_size: -; v_call: TRBV6-1; cdr3_aa: CASSETGGSGNTIYF; cdr3_nt: TGTGCCAGCAGTGAGACAGGGGGCTCTGGAAACACCATATATTTT
j_call: TRBJ1-3; d_call: -; clone_size: -; v_call: TRBV7-2; cdr3_aa: CASSVQSRNTIYF; cdr3_nt: TGTGCCAGCAGCGTACAGAGTAGAAACACCATATATTTT
j_call: TRBJ1-1; d_call: -; clone_size: -; v_call: TRBV6-5; cdr3_aa: CASRPPRGGTEAFF; cdr3_nt: TGTGCCAGCAGGCCGCCCAGAGGGGGTACTGAAGCTTTCTTT
j_call: TRBJ1-3; d_call: -; clone_size: -; v_call: TRBV3-1/TRBV3-2; cdr3_aa: CASSLSSGNTIYF; cdr3_nt: TGTGCCAGCAGCCTTAGCTCTGGAAACACCATATATTTT
j_call: TRBJ2-3; d_call: -; clone_size: -; v_call: TRBV28; cdr3_aa: CASSSNRARTDTQYF; cdr3_nt: TGTGCCAGCAGTTCCAACAGGGCACGTACAGATACGCAGTATTTT
j_call: TRBJ1-3; d_call: TRBD1; clone_size: -; v_call: TRBV7-9; cdr3_aa: CASSSTGNSGNTIYF; cdr3_nt: TGTGCCAGCAGCTCGACAGGGAACTCTGGAAACACCATATATTTT
j_call: TRBJ1-5; d_call: TRBD1; clone_size: -; v_call: TRBV6-5; cdr3_aa: CASRDTGGSYQPQHF; cdr3_nt: TGTGCCAGCAGGGACACAGGGGGTTCGTATCAGCCCCAGCATTTT
j_call: TRBJ2-5; d_call: -; clone_size: once; v_call: TRBV11-1; cdr3_aa: CASSLRRVEGETQYF; cdr3_nt: TGTGCCAGCAGCTTACGAAGGGTTGAGGGAGAGACCCAGTACTTC
j_call: TRBJ1-2; d_call: TRBD1; clone_size: -; v_call: TRBV9; cdr3_aa: CASSPRTGEGGYTF; cdr3_nt: TGTGCCAGCAGCCCTCGGACAGGGGAGGGTGGCTACACCTTC
j_call: TRBJ2-3; d_call: -; clone_size: once; v_call: TRBV2; cdr3_aa: CASRPGPGRTQYF; cdr3_nt: TGTGCCAGCAGACCCGGACCGGGGAGGACGCAGTATTTT
j_call: TRBJ1-2; d_call: -; clone_size: -; v_call: TRBV7-9; cdr3_aa: CASSLAPARANYGYTF; cdr3_nt: TGTGCCAGCAGCTTAGCGCCCGCAAGAGCTAACTATGGCTACACCTTC
j_call: TRBJ1-2; d_call: -; clone_size: -; v_call: TRBV6-5; cdr3_aa: CASSYGGASYGYTF; cdr3_nt: TGTGCCAGCAGTTACGGGGGGGCCTCCTATGGCTACACCTTC
j_call: TRBJ2-2; d_call: -; clone_size: -; v_call: TRBV15; cdr3_aa: CATSRDPRQTGELFF; cdr3_nt: TGTGCCACCAGCAGAGATCCGAGACAGACCGGGGAGCTGTTTTTT
j_call: TRBJ1-5; d_call: -; clone_size: -; v_call: TRBV2; cdr3_aa: CASSGGRRGQPQHF; cdr3_nt: TGTGCCAGCAGTGGGGGGAGGAGAGGACAGCCCCAGCATTTT
j_call: TRBJ1-2; d_call: -; clone_size: -; v_call: TRBV5-1; cdr3_aa: CASSSNYGYTF; cdr3_nt: TGCGCCAGCAGCTCGAACTATGGCTACACCTTC
j_call: TRBJ1-1; d_call: TRBD1; clone_size: -; v_call: TRBV11-2; cdr3_aa: CATFGTGRTEAFF; cdr3_nt: TGTGCCACCTTCGGGACAGGGCGTACTGAAGCTTTCTTT
j_call: TRBJ2-2; d_call: -; clone_size: -; v_call: TRBV4-2; cdr3_aa: CASSQDLTARTAGELFF; cdr3_nt: TGTGCCAGCAGCCAAGATCTAACAGCAAGAACGGCCGGGGAGCTGTTTTTT
j_call: TRBJ1-5; d_call: -; clone_size: -; v_call: TRBV4-1; cdr3_aa: CASSQAGRGIDPQHF; cdr3_nt: TGCGCCAGCAGCCAAGCAGGACGGGGGATAGATCCCCAGCATTTT
j_call: TRBJ1-5; d_call: -; clone_size: -; v_call: TRBV28; cdr3_aa: CASSLIGDQPQHF; cdr3_nt: TGTGCCAGCAGTTTAATAGGGGATCAGCCCCAGCATTTT
j_call: TRBJ1-2; d_call: -; clone_size: -; v_call: TRBV12-3/TRBV12-4; cdr3_aa: CASTWEQGYGYTF; cdr3_nt: TGTGCCAGCACTTGGGAACAGGGCTATGGCTACACCTTC
j_call: TRBJ1-2; d_call: -; clone_size: -; v_call: TRBV5-6; cdr3_aa: CASSSRGGTYTF; cdr3_nt: TGTGCCAGCAGCTCCCGTGGCGGGACCTACACCTTC
j_call: TRBJ1-4; d_call: -; clone_size: -; v_call: TRBV18; cdr3_aa: CASSGDRPTNEKLFF; cdr3_nt: TGTGCCAGCTCAGGAGATCGGCCAACTAATGAAAAACTGTTTTTT
j_call: TRBJ1-2; d_call: TRBD1; clone_size: -; v_call: TRBV5-1; cdr3_aa: CASSLEGAAYGYTF; cdr3_nt: TGCGCCAGCAGCTTGGAGGGGGCAGCCTATGGCTACACCTTC
j_call: TRBJ1-2; d_call: -; clone_size: -; v_call: TRBV20-1; cdr3_aa: CSAQLDYGYTF; cdr3_nt: TGCAGTGCTCAACTTGACTATGGCTACACCTTC
j_call: TRBJ2-4; d_call: TRBD1; clone_size: -; v_call: TRBV18; cdr3_aa: CASSPETGGDIQYF; cdr3_nt: TGTGCCAGCTCACCGGAGACAGGGGGGGACATTCAGTACTTC
j_call: TRBJ2-7; d_call: TRBD1; clone_size: -; v_call: TRBV13; cdr3_aa: CASSVPGTEVEQYF; cdr3_nt: TGTGCCAGCAGCGTGCCCGGGACAGAGGTTGAGCAGTACTTC
j_call: TRBJ1-1; d_call: TRBD1; clone_size: -; v_call: TRBV11-2; cdr3_aa: CASSPRGVLNTEAFF; cdr3_nt: TGTGCCAGCAGCCCCAGGGGGGTCTTGAACACTGAAGCTTTCTTT
j_call: TRBJ1-1; d_call: -; clone_size: -; v_call: TRBV20-1; cdr3_aa: CSASRDPNTEAFF; cdr3_nt: TGCAGTGCTAGTCGGGATCCGAACACTGAAGCTTTCTTT
j_call: TRBJ1-2; d_call: TRBD1; clone_size: -; v_call: TRBV2; cdr3_aa: CASTGTGDFSGYTF; cdr3_nt: TGTGCCAGCACCGGGACAGGGGATTTCAGTGGCTACACCTTC